Here is one T cell receptor (beta chain) with its context. The target of this receptor is not known. Nothing much larger sits one base from this clone, and base qualities are not available. The CDR3 measures 12 amino acids from cysteine to phenylalanine. Only the CDR3 DNA stays, 36 bases, in frame from base 1. Trimming leaves V shorter by 0 bases and J shorter by 11 bases, with the junction holding 3 bases beyond the gene matches. CDR1 and CDR2, looked up from the germline V gene (reference sequence), are LNHNV and YYDKDF. This specimen belongs to a study of graft-versus-host responses after intestinal transplantation (TCRdb year 2021). In terms of the full investigation: Recipients received multivisceral, liver-intestinal, or isolated intestinal transplants. Every recipient was given anti-thymocyte globulin induction, then maintenance tacrolimus and steroids for approximately 3 years. After intestinal transplantation, graft-versus-host and host-versus-graft alloreactive T cell clones were followed in the graft, circulation and bone marrow using bulk TCR-beta CDR3 sequencing. A peak of at least 4% donor T cells among recipient peripheral blood mononuclear cells was the definition used for donor T cell macrochimerism. The cohort enrolled about 23 intestinal transplant recipients, one of whom was a retransplant, and a few patients without pretransplant specimens were excluded. Alloreactive clones were identified by sequencing pre-transplant mixed lymphocyte reaction products and comparing them with unstimulated pre-transplant donor and recipient T cells. Instead of going to the commercial service, samples from three later patients were sequenced in-house on an Illumina MiSeq and processed with MiXCR.

The library was built by means of the immunoSEQ multiplex PCR assay. For most patients, genomic DNA was isolated using the Qiagen DNeasy Blood and Tissue Kit and was shipped frozen to Adaptive Biotechnologies for TCR sequencing. Adaptive Biotechnologies carried out high-throughput TCR-beta CDR3 sequencing of genomic DNA for most patients. In the original analysis: TCR sequencing data for around 19 patients were retrieved from Adaptive's ImmunoSEQ software; a few other patients were processed with MiXCR and VDJtools. To correct CD4 versus CD8 sorting errors, any sequence found in both subsets at a frequency ratio below 5:1 was removed. CDR3 nucleotide sequences shared between donor and recipient were removed because the origin of such sequences could not be assigned. At least 2-fold expansion over unstimulated cells and a minimum CFSE-low frequency of 0.002% (template counts) or 0.001% (read counts) were required for clones to be classified as alloreactive. A clone was considered mappable if detected in the sequenced pre-transplant spleen, lymph node, or MLR CFSE-low populations of the donor or recipient. Cumulative frequency of alloreactive clones was calculated as a percentage of all sequences weighted by copy number. TCRdb re-hosts the immuneACCESS table, in-frame sequences only. Its copies lack some clones; in the studies checked, an unresolved V gene accounts for under half of them, and the cause for the rest is not known. Clonal size and the V and J genes are those of that table, whereas D and trimming came from the DNA. This sample has tens of thousands of clones in its table, and 85% to 95% of those were observed once. Under 0.25% of the sample is taken by the ten largest.

Explained via the paper, the time point label denotes: cells obtained before transplantation from donor or recipient. CD3+CD4+ and CD3+CD8+ populations were FACS-sorted from unstimulated pre-transplant donor and recipient cells taken from spleen or lymph nodes. What the research found in general, with its limitations: In patients with donor T cell macrochimerism, the allografts had high GvH to HvG T cell clonal ratios. Conclusions were limited by the relatively low number and heterogeneity of intestinal transplant patients. Early after transplant, declines in HvG clones were associated with peak levels of circulating GvH clones. GvH clones were detected in recipient bone marrow, and some appeared earlier in ileal mucosa or blood, consistent with an intestinal mucosal origin.

The source material was unstimulated CD8+ T cells sorted from spleen or lymph node cells, sampled before transplant. The receptor was derived from a human donor who was the organ donor for an intestinal transplant. The chain joins TRBV15 to TRBJ1-1, and 7 junctional nucleotides match TRBD1. CDR3 sequence: CATSREDRMAFF. The base sequence is TGTGCCACCAGCAGAGAGGACAGGATGGCTTTCTTT.